This T cell receptor beta chain was sequenced for a study of T cells in Graves' hyperthyroidism and ophthalmopathy (dated by TCRdb to the late 2010s). At the level of the whole study: Peripheral blood samples were taken at the time of initial diagnosis, prior to any treatment. To identify distinguishing TCR V-J signatures, a discovery cohort of about 100 patients was used, comprising roughly 45 with Graves' ophthalmopathy and around 60 with stable Graves' hyperthyroidism. An independent validation cohort of around 19 hyperthyroidism patients and about 16 patients who later progressed to ophthalmopathy tested prospective prediction of ophthalmopathy. The 95 to 100 discovery patients were divided at random into training and test sets in a 7:3 ratio. The study also compared thyroid tissue and blood T-cell repertoires from 6 or 7 Graves' hyperthyroidism patients. After blood sampling, hyperthyroidism patients were treated with methimazole at a starting dose of 30 mg daily, and ophthalmopathy patients were treated with high-dose intravenous methylprednisolone. TCR Vbeta CDR3 sequencing of 130 to 150 peripheral blood samples (fewer than 45 ophthalmopathy, about 75 hyperthyroidism and about 17 progressor patients) is reported in the paper. On the study overall, not on this receptor specifically: Most expanded thyroid clonotypes (frequency above 0.001) were also detected in blood, a finding suggesting that blood repertoires may reflect thyroid immune responses. Sample size was not statistically predetermined, and blinding of investigators to group allocation was not performed. Ophthalmopathy was separated from stable hyperthyroidism by a 13 V-J signature model, with approximately 85% sensitivity and roughly 81% specificity obtained in cross-validation and 80%/75% obtained in testing. In validation, the model predicted progression to ophthalmopathy a median of roughly 6.2 months before onset, with 70% to 71% sensitivity and almost 75% specificity.

Clipping removes 2 bases from V and 1 base from J, with 6 as the unmatched junction base count. The CDR3 runs 16 amino acids, cysteine and phenylalanine included. The retained sequence is limited to the CDR3, 48 bases, with the frame set at the first base. From a lookup of the germline V gene (reference sequence), CDR1 and CDR2 are SEHNR and FQNEAQ. Hyperthyroidism patients were newly diagnosed, with disease duration under 2 months, and aged 18 to 65 years. Any patient with an uncontrolled infection, another autoimmune disease, pregnancy or lactation was excluded. Diagnoses were based on clinical symptoms, serum thyroxine and TRAb, thyroid ultrasound and orbital computed tomography. Blood from progressor patients was drawn when they were first diagnosed with hyperthyroidism, before any ophthalmopathy symptoms appeared. PBMCs were isolated from about 10 ml of fresh peripheral blood by Ficoll-Paque density gradient centrifugation. Progressor patients were initially diagnosed with Graves' hyperthyroidism and developed ophthalmopathy during follow-up. Total RNA was extracted with Trizol reagent, and quality was checked on an Agilent 2100 Bioanalyzer.

With respect to this clonotype: Its specific antigen is unknown. Per-base qualities were not stored, and no clone one base away is much larger.

The TCR beta CDR3 regions were amplified from the RNA transcripts. The TCR CDR3 was subjected to a first round of RT-PCR using the HTBI primer set and the Qiagen OneStep RT-PCR kit. Libraries were constructed in a second round of multiplex PCR, after which size selection and purification were performed. Libraries were sequenced paired-end with 100 bp reads on an Illumina HiSeq2000. The published analysis was carried out like this. Raw data were processed with SOAPnuke, discarding reads with adapters, uncalled bases, mean Phred below 15, or no exact constant-primer or identifier match. COPE v1.2.5 was used to merge high-quality paired reads, and clonotypes were defined as unique nucleotide sequences. Clonotypes were aligned to IMGT TRBV, TRBD and TRBJ reference segments using MiTCR v1.1. Analysis was restricted to V-J combinations with a frequency above 0.0001, which covered 98% to 99.2% of repertoires. A TCS score was defined as the ratio of F50 (clonal expansion) to E x V (chaos), with BLOSUM62-based TCRdist applied between CDR3 peptides within each V-J. Welch's t-statistics and random forest reduced just over 500 V-J features to under 15, which were used in a naive Bayes classifier (R e1071). The public reads were run again by TCRdb, first through fastp at Q25 and then through MiXCR, and only productive beta chains were kept. Entries that share a CDR3 protein sequence are merged under the most common genes and DNA. The V and J calls shown here were made by TCRdb, not taken from the authors' results. Across this sample there are almost 600,000 distinct CDR3 sequences, with approximately 15% seen only once. The ten most abundant clones make up 4.5% to 6% of the sample.

The TCR originated in a young woman with Graves' hyperthyroidism that later progressed to Graves' ophthalmopathy. The sequence is built from TRBV7-9 and TRBJ2-3, and 7 junctional nucleotides match TRBD2. The sample comprised blood. Here is the DNA: TGTGCCAGCAGCTTAAGGGCGGGAGCTCGCACAGATACGCAGTATTTT. Its translation reads: CASSLRAGARTDTQYF. The variable domain in full, with residues beyond the CDR3 obtained from the reference TRBV7-9 and TRBJ2-3 genes, is DTGVSQNPRHKITKRGQNVTFRCDPISEHNRLYWYRQTLGQGPEFLTYFQNEAQLEKSRLLSDRFSAERPKGSFSTLEIQRTEQGDSAMYLCASSLRAGARTDTQYFGPGTRLTVL.